The clone carrying this TCR beta chain was recorded at least ten times. The entry originates in a study of regulatory T cells in long-lasting Graves disease. Time point given: newly diagnosed GD, antithyroid drugs for less than 3 months. There was RNA extracted from PBMCs, and the TCR library was made from it. Arm-PCR of CDR3 regions with iRepertoire HTBI primers generated TCR beta libraries. MiXCR, run by TCRdb on the multiplex PCR reads, gives a single entry per CDR3 protein. The sample shows about 360,000 distinct CDR3 sequences, 15% to 20% of them seen only once. The J segment lost 7 bases and the V segment lost 4 bases, leaving 8 bases of the junction unmatched. This CDR3 spans 14 amino acids. Germline V gene sequence: CDR1 SGHRS, CDR2 YFSETQ. The sample was also linked to a second study, of T cells in Graves' hyperthyroidism and ophthalmopathy.

The source was peripheral blood mononuclear cells (PBMCs), collected at new diagnosis, from a patient treated with antithyroid drugs. The chain is built from TRBV5-1 and TRBJ2-1; TRBD2 matches 7 bases. This receptor was obtained from a woman younger than 30 with Graves disease. The CDR3 protein is CASSREAAKNEQFF. As DNA, the CDR3 is TGCGCCAGCAGCCGGGAGGCGGCTAAGAATGAGCAGTTCTTC. Looking up the rest from reference TRBV5-1 and TRBJ2-1 gives the full variable domain: KAGVTQTPRYLIKTRGQQVTLSCSPISGHRSVSWYQQTPGQGLQFLFEYFSETQRNKGNFPGRFSGRQFSNSRSEMNVSTLELGDSALYLCASSREAAKNEQFFGPGTRLTVL.